This section outlines one T cell receptor (beta chain) sequence together with its context. Its target is not known. Assay: immunoSEQ multiplex PCR; the TCRdb copy retains only in-frame clones and omits some. The table shows around 100,000 clones, with 70% to 90% occurring only once. The data stem from a study of T cell responses to AZD1222 COVID-19 vaccine. Overall study results and limits: Among the donors, most were white British and more were female, and clonal diversity was possibly underestimated. Among those given AZD1222, only five or six were seropositive at baseline. Two doses of AZD1222 preceded a rise in Spike-specific TCR breadth and depth. Nearly half of spike-specific TCRs reportedly target variant regions that are unmutated in the B.1.351 and B.1.1.7 variants.

Trimming removed 0 bases from V and 6 bases from J, with 12 bases in between. Per the germline V gene, CDR1 is MGHRA and CDR2 is YSYEKL. The CDR3 covers 15 residues. This sequence joins TRBV4-1 and TRBJ1-5, with D possibly being TRBD1 (5 bases). The sequence was obtained from an adult who received the AZD1222 COVID-19 vaccine. The material was peripheral blood, obtained 28 days after the second AZD1222 dose. The CDR3 region has the DNA TGCGCCAGCAGCCAAGATTACGGGGGAGTTCAGCCCCAGCATTTT. This sequence encodes CASSQDYGGVQPQHF.